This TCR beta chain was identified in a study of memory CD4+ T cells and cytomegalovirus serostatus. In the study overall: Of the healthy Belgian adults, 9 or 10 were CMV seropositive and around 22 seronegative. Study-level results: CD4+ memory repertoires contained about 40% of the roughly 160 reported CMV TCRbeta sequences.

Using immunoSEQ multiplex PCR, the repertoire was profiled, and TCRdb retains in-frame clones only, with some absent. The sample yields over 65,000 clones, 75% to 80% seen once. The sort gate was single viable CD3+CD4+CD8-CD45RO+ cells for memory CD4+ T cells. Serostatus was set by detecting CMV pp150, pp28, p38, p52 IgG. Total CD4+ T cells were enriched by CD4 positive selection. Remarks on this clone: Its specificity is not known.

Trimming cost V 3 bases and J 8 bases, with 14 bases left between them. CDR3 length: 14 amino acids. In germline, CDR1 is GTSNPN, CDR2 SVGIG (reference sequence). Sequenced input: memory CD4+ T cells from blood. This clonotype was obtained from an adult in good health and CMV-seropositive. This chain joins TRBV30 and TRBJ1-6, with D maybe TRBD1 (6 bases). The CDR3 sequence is CAWSLGGGYSPLHF. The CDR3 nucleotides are TGTGCCTGGAGCCTGGGGGGCGGTTATTCACCCCTCCACTTT.